This T cell receptor (beta chain) comes out of a study of blood T cell repertoires in COVID-19. Here immunoSEQ multiplex PCR was the method, and the copy in TCRdb shows in-frame clones only, minus some. Altogether roughly 300,000 clones are present, 80% to 90% being singletons, with the ten largest covering about 1.2%. The germline V and J ends were trimmed by 3 bases and 0 bases, with 9 bases remaining between them. The length of the CDR3 is 15 residues. The germline CDR1 and CDR2 sequences are LNHDA and SQIVND (reference sequence). The specimen sequenced was peripheral blood. The V call is TRBV19, the J call TRBJ1-3, with no clear D. This receptor was taken from a woman aged 50 to 60 with acute or convalescent COVID-19. CDR3 residues: CASSIRGPSGNTIYF. For the CDR3, the DNA is TGTGCCAGTAGTATCCGGGGTCCCTCTGGAAACACCATATATTTT. Variable domain in full (rest from reference TRBV19 and TRBJ1-3): DGGITQSPKYLFRKEGQNVTLSCEQNLNHDAMYWYRQDPGQGLRLIYYSQIVNDFQKGDIAEGYSVSREKKESFPLTVTSAQKNPTAFYLCASSIRGPSGNTIYFGEGSWLTVV.